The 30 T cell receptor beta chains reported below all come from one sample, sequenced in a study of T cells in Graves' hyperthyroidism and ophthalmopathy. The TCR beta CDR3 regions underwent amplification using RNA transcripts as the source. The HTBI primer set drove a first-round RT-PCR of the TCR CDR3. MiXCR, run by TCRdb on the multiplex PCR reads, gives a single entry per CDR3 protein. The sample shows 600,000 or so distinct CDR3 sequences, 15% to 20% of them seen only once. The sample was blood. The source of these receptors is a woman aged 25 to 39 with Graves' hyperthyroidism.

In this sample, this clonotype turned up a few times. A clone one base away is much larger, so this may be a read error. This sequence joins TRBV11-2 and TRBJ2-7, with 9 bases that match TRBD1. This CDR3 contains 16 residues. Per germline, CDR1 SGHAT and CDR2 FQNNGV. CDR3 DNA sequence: TGTGCCTGCAGCTTAGTACCGGGACAGGGATCCTACGAGCAGTACTTC. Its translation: CACSLVPGQGSYEQYF.

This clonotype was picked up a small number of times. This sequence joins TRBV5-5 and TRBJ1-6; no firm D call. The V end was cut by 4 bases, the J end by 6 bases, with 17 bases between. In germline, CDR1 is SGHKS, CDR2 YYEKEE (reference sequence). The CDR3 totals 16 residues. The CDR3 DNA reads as TGTGCCAGCAGCCTTCGACATATAGCTACTAATTCACCCCTCCACTTT. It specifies CASSLRHIATNSPLHF.

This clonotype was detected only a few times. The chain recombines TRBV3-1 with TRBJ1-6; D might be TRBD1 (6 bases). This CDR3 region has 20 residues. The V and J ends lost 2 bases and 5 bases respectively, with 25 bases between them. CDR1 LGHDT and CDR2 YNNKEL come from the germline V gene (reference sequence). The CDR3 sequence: CASSQRGGTYTQPNNSPLHF. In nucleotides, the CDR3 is TGTGCCAGCAGCCAACGAGGGGGAACATACACGCAACCCAATAATTCACCCCTCCACTTT.

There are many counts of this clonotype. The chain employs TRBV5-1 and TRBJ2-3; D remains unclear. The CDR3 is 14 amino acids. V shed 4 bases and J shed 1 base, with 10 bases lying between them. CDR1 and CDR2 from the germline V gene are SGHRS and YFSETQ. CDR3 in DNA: TGCGCCAGCAGCGATAAGACGGGCACAGATACGCAGTATTTT. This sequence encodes CASSDKTGTDTQYF. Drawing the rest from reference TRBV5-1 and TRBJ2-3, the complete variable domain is KAGVTQTPRYLIKTRGQQVTLSCSPISGHRSVSWYQQTPGQGLQFLFEYFSETQRNKGNFPGRFSGRQFSNSRSEMNVSTLELGDSALYLCASSDKTGTDTQYFGPGTRLTVL.

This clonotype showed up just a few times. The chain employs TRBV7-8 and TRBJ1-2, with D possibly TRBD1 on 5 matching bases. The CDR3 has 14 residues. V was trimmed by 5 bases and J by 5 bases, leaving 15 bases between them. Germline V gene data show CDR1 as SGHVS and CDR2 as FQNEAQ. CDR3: CASSRQRIGYGYTF. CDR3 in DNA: TGTGCCAGCAGCCGACAGCGAATTGGGTATGGCTACACCTTC.

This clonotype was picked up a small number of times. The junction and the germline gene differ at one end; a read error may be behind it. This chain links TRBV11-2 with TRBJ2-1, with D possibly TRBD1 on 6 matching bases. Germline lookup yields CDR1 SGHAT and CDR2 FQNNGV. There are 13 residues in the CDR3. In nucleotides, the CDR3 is TGTGCCAGCAGCCCCCCCTGGGACACCGAGCTGTTCTTC. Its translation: CASSPPWDTELFF. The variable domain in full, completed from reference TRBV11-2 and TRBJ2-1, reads EAGVAQSPRYKIIEKRQSVAFWCNPISGHATLYWYQQILGQGPKLLIQFQNNGVVDDSQLPKDRFSAERLKGVDSTLKIQPAKLEDSAVYLCASSPPWDTELFFGPGTRLTVL.

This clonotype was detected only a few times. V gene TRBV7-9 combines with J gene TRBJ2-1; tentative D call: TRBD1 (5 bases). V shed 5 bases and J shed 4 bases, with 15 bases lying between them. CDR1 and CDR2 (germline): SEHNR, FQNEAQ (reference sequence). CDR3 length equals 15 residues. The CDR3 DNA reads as TGTGCCAGCAGCCCGATAGGGGTTCGGTACAATGAGCAGTTCTTC. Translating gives CASSPIGVRYNEQFF.

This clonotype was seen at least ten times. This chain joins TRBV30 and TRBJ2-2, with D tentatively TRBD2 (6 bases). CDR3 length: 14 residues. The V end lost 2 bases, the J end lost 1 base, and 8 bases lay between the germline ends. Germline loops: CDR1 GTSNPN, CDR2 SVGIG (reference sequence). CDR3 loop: CAWSISGNTGELFF. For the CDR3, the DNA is TGTGCCTGGAGTATTAGCGGGAACACCGGGGAGCTGTTTTTT. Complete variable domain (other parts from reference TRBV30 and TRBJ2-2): SQTIHQWPATLVQPVGSPLSLECTVEGTSNPNLYWYRQAAGRGLQLLFYSVGIGQISSEVPQNLSASRPQDRQFILSSKKLLLSDSGFYLCAWSISGNTGELFFGEGSRLTVL.

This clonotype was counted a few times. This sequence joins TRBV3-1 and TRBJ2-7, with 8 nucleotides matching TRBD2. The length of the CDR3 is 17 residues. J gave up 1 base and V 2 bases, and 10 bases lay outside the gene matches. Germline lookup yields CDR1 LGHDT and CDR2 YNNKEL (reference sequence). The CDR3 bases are TGTGCCAGCAGCCAAAATCTAGCGGGTGCCCAATCCTACGAGCAGTACTTC. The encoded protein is CASSQNLAGAQSYEQYF.

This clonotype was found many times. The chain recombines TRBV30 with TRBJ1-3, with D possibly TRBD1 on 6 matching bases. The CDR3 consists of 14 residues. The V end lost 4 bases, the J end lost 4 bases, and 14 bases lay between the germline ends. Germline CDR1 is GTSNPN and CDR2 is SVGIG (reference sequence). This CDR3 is CAWNPGHTGNTIYF. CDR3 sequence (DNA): TGTGCCTGGAATCCGGGACATACAGGAAACACCATATATTTT. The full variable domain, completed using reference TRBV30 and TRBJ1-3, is SQTIHQWPATLVQPVGSPLSLECTVEGTSNPNLYWYRQAAGRGLQLLFYSVGIGQISSEVPQNLSASRPQDRQFILSSKKLLLSDSGFYLCAWNPGHTGNTIYFGEGSWLTVV.

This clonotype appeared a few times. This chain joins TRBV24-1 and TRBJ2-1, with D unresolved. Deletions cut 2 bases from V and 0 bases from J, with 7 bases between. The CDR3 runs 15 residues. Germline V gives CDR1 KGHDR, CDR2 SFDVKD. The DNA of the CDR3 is TGTGCCACCAGTGATTCCTGGAGCTCCTACAATGAGCAGTTCTTC. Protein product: CATSDSWSSYNEQFF.

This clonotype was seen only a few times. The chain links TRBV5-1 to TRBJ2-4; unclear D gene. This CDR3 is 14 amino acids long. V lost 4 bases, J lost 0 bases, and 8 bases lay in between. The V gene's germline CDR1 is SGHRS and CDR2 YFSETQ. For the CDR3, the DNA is TGCGCCAGCAGCCGACGCTTAGCCAAAAACATTCAGTACTTC. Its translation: CASSRRLAKNIQYF.

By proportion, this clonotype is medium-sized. CDR3 protein: CSAKDAGFSYNEQFF. CDR3 sequence (DNA): TGCAGTGCCAAAGACGCAGGGTTTTCCTACAATGAGCAGTTCTTC. The chain couples TRBV20-1 to TRBJ2-1; TRBD1 is a possible D gene (5 bases). The V and J ends lost 6 bases and 1 base respectively, with 16 bases between them. This CDR3 spans 15 amino acids. Germline CDR1 is DFQATT and CDR2 is SNEGSKA (reference sequence).

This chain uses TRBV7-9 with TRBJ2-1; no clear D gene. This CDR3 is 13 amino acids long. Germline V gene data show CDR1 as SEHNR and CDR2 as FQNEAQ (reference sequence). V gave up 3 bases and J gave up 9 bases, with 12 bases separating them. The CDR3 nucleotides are TGTGCCAGCAGCTTTGAAGGGCTAAGTGAGCAGTTCTTC. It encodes CASSFEGLSEQFF.

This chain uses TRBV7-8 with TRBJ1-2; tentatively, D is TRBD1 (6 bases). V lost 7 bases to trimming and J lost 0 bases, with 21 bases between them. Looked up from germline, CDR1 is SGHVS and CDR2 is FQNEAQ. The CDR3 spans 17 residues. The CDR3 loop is CASNPSLGDKANYGYTF. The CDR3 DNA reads TGTGCCAGCAACCCCTCGTTGGGGGACAAAGCTAACTATGGCTACACCTTC.

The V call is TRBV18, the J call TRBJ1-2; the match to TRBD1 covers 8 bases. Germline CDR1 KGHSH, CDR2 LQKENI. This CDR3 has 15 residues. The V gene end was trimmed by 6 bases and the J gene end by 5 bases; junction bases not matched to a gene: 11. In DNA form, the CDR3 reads TGTGCCAGCTCCTCCGGGACAGGCCGATTATATGGCTACACCTTC. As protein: CASSSGTGRLYGYTF.

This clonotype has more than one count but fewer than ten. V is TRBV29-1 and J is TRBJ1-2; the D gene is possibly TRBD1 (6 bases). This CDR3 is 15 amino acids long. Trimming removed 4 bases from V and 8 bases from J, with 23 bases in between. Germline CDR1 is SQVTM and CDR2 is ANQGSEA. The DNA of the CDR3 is TGCAGCGTTGGGTTGACAGGTACCGGCTATTGGGGCTACACCTTC. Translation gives CSVGLTGTGYWGYTF. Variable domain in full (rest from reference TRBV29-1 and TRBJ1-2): SAVISQKPSRDICQRGTSLTIQCQVDSQVTMMFWYRQQPGQSLTLIATANQGSEATYESGFVIDKFPISRPNLTFSTLTVSNMSPEDSSIYLCSVGLTGTGYWGYTFGSGTRLTVV.

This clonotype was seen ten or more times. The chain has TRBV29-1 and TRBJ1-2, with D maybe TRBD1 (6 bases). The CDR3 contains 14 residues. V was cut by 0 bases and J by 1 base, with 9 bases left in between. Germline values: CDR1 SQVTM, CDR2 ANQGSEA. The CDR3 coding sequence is TGCAGCGTTGAAGAGGTACAGGGTAACTATGGCTACACCTTC. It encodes CSVEEVQGNYGYTF.

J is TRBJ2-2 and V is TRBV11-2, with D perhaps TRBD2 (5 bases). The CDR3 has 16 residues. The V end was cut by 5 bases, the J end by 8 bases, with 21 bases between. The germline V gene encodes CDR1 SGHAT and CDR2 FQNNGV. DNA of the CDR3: TGTGCCAGCAGCACCCGGACTCCCCCTTGGTGGGGGGAGCTGTTTTTT. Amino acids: CASSTRTPPWWGELFF.

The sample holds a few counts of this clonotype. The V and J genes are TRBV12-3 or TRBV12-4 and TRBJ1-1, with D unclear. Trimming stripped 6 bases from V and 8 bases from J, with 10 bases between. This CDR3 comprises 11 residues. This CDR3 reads CASRTGPEAFF. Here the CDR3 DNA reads TGTGCCAGCAGAACCGGACCCGAAGCTTTCTTT.

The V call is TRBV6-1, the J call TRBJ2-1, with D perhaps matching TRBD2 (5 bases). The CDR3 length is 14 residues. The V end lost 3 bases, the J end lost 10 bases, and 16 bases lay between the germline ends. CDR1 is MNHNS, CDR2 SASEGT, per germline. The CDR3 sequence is CASSEKILAGEQFF. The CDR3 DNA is TGTGCCAGCAGTGAGAAGATTCTAGCAGGAGAGCAGTTCTTC.

The CDR3 nucleotides read TGTGCCAGCAGCTGGGTGGGCAATGAGCAGTTCTTC. Amino acids: CASSWVGNEQFF. The genes are TRBV13 and TRBJ2-1; D not resolved. Germline CDR1 reads PRHDT; CDR2 reads FYEKMQ (reference sequence). CDR3 length: 12 amino acids. V was trimmed by 4 bases and J by 6 bases, leaving 7 bases between them.

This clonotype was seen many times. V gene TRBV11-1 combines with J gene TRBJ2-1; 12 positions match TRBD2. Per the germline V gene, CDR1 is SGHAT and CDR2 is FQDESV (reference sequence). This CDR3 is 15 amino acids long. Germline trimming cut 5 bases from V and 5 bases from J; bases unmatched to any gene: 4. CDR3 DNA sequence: TGTGCCAGCAGCGCACGACTAGCGGGAGACAATGAGCAGTTCTTC. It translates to CASSARLAGDNEQFF. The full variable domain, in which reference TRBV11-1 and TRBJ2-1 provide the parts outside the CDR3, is EAEVAQSPRYKITEKSQAVAFWCDPISGHATLYWYRQILGQGPELLVQFQDESVVDDSQLPKDRFSAERLKGVDSTLKIQPAELGDSAMYLCASSARLAGDNEQFFGPGTRLTVL.

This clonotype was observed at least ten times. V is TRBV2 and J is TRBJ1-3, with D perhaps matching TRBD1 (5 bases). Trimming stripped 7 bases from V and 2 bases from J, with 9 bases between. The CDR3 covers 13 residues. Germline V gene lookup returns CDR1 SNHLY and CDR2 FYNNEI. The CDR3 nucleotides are TGTGCCAGCACTTGGGGGACTGGAAACACCATATATTTT. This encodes CASTWGTGNTIYF.

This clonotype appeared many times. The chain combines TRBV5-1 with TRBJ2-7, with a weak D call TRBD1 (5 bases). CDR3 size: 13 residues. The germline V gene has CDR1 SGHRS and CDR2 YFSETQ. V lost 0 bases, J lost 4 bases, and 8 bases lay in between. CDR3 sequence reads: CASSLDPGYEQYF. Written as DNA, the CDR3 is TGCGCCAGCAGCTTGGACCCAGGGTACGAGCAGTACTTC.

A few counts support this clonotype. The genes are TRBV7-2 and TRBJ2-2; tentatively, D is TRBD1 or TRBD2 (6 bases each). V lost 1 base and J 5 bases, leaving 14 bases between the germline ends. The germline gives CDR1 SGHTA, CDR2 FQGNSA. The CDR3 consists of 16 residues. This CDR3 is CASSLGGARMTGELFF. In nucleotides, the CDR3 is TGTGCCAGCAGCTTAGGGGGGGCAAGGATGACCGGGGAGCTGTTTTTT.

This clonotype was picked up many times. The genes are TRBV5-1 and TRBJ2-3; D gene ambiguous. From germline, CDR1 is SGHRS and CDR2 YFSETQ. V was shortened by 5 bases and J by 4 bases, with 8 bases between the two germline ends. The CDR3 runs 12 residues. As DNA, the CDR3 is TGCGCCAGCAGTAGGGATTCAGATACGCAGTATTTT. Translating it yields CASSRDSDTQYF.

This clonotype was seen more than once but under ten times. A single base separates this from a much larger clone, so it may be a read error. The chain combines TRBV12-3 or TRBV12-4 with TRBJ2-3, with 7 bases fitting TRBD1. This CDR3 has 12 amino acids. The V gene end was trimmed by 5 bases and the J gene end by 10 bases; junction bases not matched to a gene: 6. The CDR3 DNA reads TGTGCCAGCAGTCCCCAACAGGGGTCGCAGTATTTT. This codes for CASSPQQGSQYF.

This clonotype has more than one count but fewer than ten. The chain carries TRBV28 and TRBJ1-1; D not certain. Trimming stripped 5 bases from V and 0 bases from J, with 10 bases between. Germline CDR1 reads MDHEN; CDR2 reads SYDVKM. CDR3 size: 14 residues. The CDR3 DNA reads TGTGCCAGCAGTGGCGACACCTTGAACACTGAAGCTTTCTTT. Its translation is CASSGDTLNTEAFF.

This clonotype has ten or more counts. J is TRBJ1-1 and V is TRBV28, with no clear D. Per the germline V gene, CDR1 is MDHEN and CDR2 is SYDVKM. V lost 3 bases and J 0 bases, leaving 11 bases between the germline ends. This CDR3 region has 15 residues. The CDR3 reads CASSFGDPMNTEAFF. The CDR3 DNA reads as TGTGCCAGCAGTTTTGGGGATCCAATGAACACTGAAGCTTTCTTT. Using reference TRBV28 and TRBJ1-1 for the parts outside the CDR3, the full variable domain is DVKVTQSSRYLVKRTGEKVFLECVQDMDHENMFWYRQDPGLGLRLIYFSYDVKMKEKGDIPEGYSVSREKKERFSLILESASTNQTSMYLCASSFGDPMNTEAFFGQGTRLTVV.